These 4 T cell receptor beta chains originate from one sample sequenced in a study of CD8 T cells in ankylosing spondylitis. TCRdb ran MiXCR on the 5' RACE reads and lists one entry per CDR3 protein. The profile shows a few hundred thousand distinct CDR3 sequences, roughly 10% of them singletons. The sample consisted of blood, either unsorted or a sorted T cell fraction (not recorded which). Every receptor here comes from a male donor with ankylosing spondylitis or in good health (not recorded which).

The chain uses TRBV28 and TRBJ1-3; TRBD1 is a possible D gene (5 bases). V was pared by 3 bases and J by 0 bases, with 12 bases between. The CDR3 length is 16 residues. Germline V gives CDR1 MDHEN, CDR2 SYDVKM. The CDR3 spells CASSFDDSLSGNTIYF. CDR3 nucleotides: TGTGCCAGCAGTTTCGATGACAGTCTCTCTGGAAACACCATATATTTT. The entire variable domain, with the rest obtained from reference TRBV28 and TRBJ1-3, is as follows: DVKVTQSSRYLVKRTGEKVFLECVQDMDHENMFWYRQDPGLGLRLIYFSYDVKMKEKGDIPEGYSVSREKKERFSLILESASTNQTSMYLCASSFDDSLSGNTIYFGEGSWLTVV.

This clonotype was found many times. V and J are TRBV20-1 and TRBJ1-2; D unresolved. This CDR3 spans 12 amino acids. Trimming cost V 3 bases and J 2 bases, with 7 bases left between them. Germline V lookup: CDR1 DFQATT, CDR2 SNEGSKA (reference sequence). The CDR3 DNA reads TGCAGTGCTAGTGTGGAGAACTATGGCTACACCTTC. This codes for CSASVENYGYTF.

This clonotype appeared a few times. This rearrangement joins TRBV9 to TRBJ2-1, with 10 nucleotides matching TRBD2. Germline assignment: CDR1 SGDLS and CDR2 YYNGEE. This CDR3 is built from 16 residues. V was pared by 3 bases and J by 7 bases, with 10 bases of the junction left unmatched. CDR3 coding DNA: TGTGCCAGCAGCGGGATCCTAGCGGGAGTCGGTAATGAGCAGTTCTTC. Translation: CASSGILAGVGNEQFF.

V usage is TRBV7-8 and J usage is TRBJ1-2, with 9 nucleotides matching TRBD1. The V and J ends lost 5 bases and 10 bases, in that order; junction bases with no gene match: 11. The germline V gene encodes CDR1 SGHVS and CDR2 FQNEAQ. This CDR3 is built from 14 residues. Written as DNA, the CDR3 is TGTGCCAGCAGCCTAGGGACAGGGCGATCGACCTACACCTTC. Translating it yields CASSLGTGRSTYTF.